Each of the 22 T cell receptor beta chains below was sequenced from the same sample in a study of cytomegalovirus exposure and HLA in healthy donors. With 60 Vbeta and 13 Jbeta primers, the PCR was carried out. Produced via immunoSEQ multiplex PCR; TCRdb's table is partial and in-frame only. The profile shows 90,000 to 140,000 clones, approximately 11% of them singletons. The specimen sequenced was PBMCs. Receptors were obtained from a man aged 35 to 55 in good health and CMV-seropositive.

This clone was counted only a few times. The chain carries TRBV2 and TRBJ1-1; D is possibly TRBD1 (5 bases). The CDR3 runs to 14 residues. V shed 1 base and J shed 4 bases, with 10 bases lying between them. The V gene's germline CDR1 is SNHLY and CDR2 FYNNEI. This CDR3 is CASSEVGEGTEAFF. The CDR3 DNA reads TGTGCCAGCAGTGAAGTAGGGGAGGGCACTGAAGCTTTCTTT.

The rearrangement uses TRBV19 and TRBJ2-6, with D tentatively TRBD1 (6 bases). Germline V CDR1 and CDR2: LNHDA, SQIVND (reference sequence). This CDR3 has 16 amino acids. Trimming shortened V by 4 bases and J by 2 bases, and 12 bases separated the two germline ends. Written as DNA, the CDR3 is TGTGCCAGTAGTACTCGACAGGCTGCTGGGGCCAACGTCCTGACTTTC. It is translated as CASSTRQAAGANVLTF.

This clone was recorded a few times. The CDR3: CASSFSSTGNSMNTEAFF. The CDR3 DNA follows: TGTGCCAGCAGTTTCAGTTCGACAGGTAATTCCATGAACACTGAAGCTTTCTTT. The chain couples TRBV28 to TRBJ1-1; maybe TRBD1 (6 bases). The germline V gene has CDR1 MDHEN and CDR2 SYDVKM. Between the trimmed V and J ends, which lost 3 bases and 0 bases, there was a span of 20 bases. This CDR3 spans 18 amino acids.

A single count supports this clone. The chain carries TRBV7-6 and TRBJ2-7; tentative D call: TRBD2 (7 bases). This CDR3 spans 17 amino acids. The ends were cut back, 2 bases at V and 0 bases at J, with 17 bases in the middle. CDR1 is SGHVS, CDR2 FNYEAQ, per germline. CDR3 region: CASSLRGGRSASYEQYF. CDR3 coding DNA: TGTGCCAGCAGCTTAAGGGGGGGTCGGAGTGCCTCCTACGAGCAGTACTTC.

J is TRBJ1-1 and V is TRBV27, with D unclear. The CDR3 consists of 13 residues. Germline assignment: CDR1 MNHEY and CDR2 SMNVEV (reference sequence). The V gene lost 4 bases and the J gene lost 1 base, with 7 bases spanning the gap. The CDR3 bases are TGTGCCAGCAGTTCTTACACGAACACTGAAGCTTTCTTT. It yields the protein CASSSYTNTEAFF.

The rearrangement links TRBV6-5 to TRBJ1-3, with D perhaps matching TRBD1 (5 bases). The CDR3 runs to 13 residues. V lost 8 bases, J lost 0 bases, and 8 bases lay in between. CDR1 is MNHEY and CDR2 is SVGAGI in the germline V gene. The CDR3 loop reads CASGRASGNTIYF. The CDR3 region has the DNA TGTGCCAGCGGCAGGGCCTCTGGAAACACCATATATTTT.

The chain joins TRBV7-6 to TRBJ1-2, with D perhaps TRBD1 (6 bases). The CDR3 is 12 amino acids. CDR1 is SGHVS and CDR2 is FNYEAQ in the germline V gene. V was cut by 5 bases and J by 8 bases, with 12 bases left in between. The CDR3 coding sequence is TGTGCCAGCAGCCCCCCAGGGGAAGGCTACACCTTC. It specifies CASSPPGEGYTF.

This clone has more than one count but fewer than ten. The rearrangement uses TRBV5-6 and TRBJ1-2, with a possible D match to TRBD1 (6 bases). CDR3 length: 14 amino acids. Germline V gives CDR1 SGHDT, CDR2 YYEEEE. Trimming pared 4 bases from V and 9 bases from J, leaving 19 bases between. In DNA, the CDR3 is TGTGCCAGCAGCCTACGGACAGAAGATATTCGCTACACCTTC. It yields the protein CASSLRTEDIRYTF.

This sequence joins TRBV2 and TRBJ2-2; TRBD2 matches 9 bases. Germline CDR1 and CDR2: SNHLY and FYNNEI. J lost 6 bases, V lost 5 bases, and 4 bases had no gene match. The CDR3 consists of 14 residues. Here the CDR3 reads CASSRLAGPGELFF. CDR3 nucleotides: TGTGCCAGCAGTCGGCTAGCGGGACCCGGGGAGCTGTTTTTT.

The chain uses TRBV18 and TRBJ2-7; 11 nucleotides agree with TRBD1. The length of the CDR3 is 14 residues. The germline V gene has CDR1 KGHSH and CDR2 LQKENI. V was pared by 3 bases and J by 5 bases, with 3 bases of the junction left unmatched. CDR3 region: CASSPRTGGDEQYF. CDR3 coding DNA: TGTGCCAGCTCACCGAGGACAGGGGGCGACGAGCAGTACTTC. The full variable domain, in which reference TRBV18 and TRBJ2-7 provide the parts outside the CDR3, is NAGVMQNPRHLVRRRGQEARLRCSPMKGHSHVYWYRQLPEEGLKFMVYLQKENIIDESGMPKERFSAEFPKEGPSILRIQQVVRGDSAAYFCASSPRTGGDEQYFGPGTRLTVT.

The J gene is TRBJ2-7, the V gene TRBV7-9, with 9 bases that match TRBD1. CDR1 is SEHNR and CDR2 is FQNEAQ in the germline V gene (reference sequence). The CDR3 is 12 amino acids. V trimming: 5 bases; J trimming: 9 bases; junction bases outside the gene matches: 5. The CDR3 is CASSTDRGGQYF. The CDR3 region has the DNA TGTGCCAGCAGCACGGACAGGGGCGGGCAGTACTTC.

This clone has only a few counts. The J gene is TRBJ2-7, the V gene TRBV28, with TRBD2 as a possible D gene (6 bases). CDR3 length equals 13 residues. Germline V lookup: CDR1 MDHEN, CDR2 SYDVKM. Between the trimmed V and J ends, which lost 9 bases and 5 bases, there was a span of 17 bases. CDR3: CASTSGSAHEQYF. CDR3 DNA: TGTGCCAGTACATCCGGGAGTGCCCACGAGCAGTACTTC.

This clone showed up just a few times. The rearrangement uses TRBV6-5 and TRBJ1-2; 7 bases map to TRBD1. Trimming took 3 bases from V and 6 from J; bases not matched to a gene: 4. Germline-derived CDR1 and CDR2 are MNHEY and SVGAGI. CDR3 length equals 13 residues. CDR3 loop: CASSYGDRDGYTF. DNA for the CDR3: TGTGCCAGCAGTTATGGGGACAGAGATGGCTACACCTTC.

V usage is TRBV29-1 and J usage is TRBJ2-1; TRBD1 is a possible D gene (5 bases). The V gene's germline CDR1 is SQVTM and CDR2 ANQGSEA. The CDR3 is made up of 13 amino acids. Trimming left V 6 bases short and J 4 bases short, with 13 bases between. The CDR3 protein is CSVPGLGYNEQFF. CDR3 bases: TGCAGCGTCCCAGGGTTAGGTTACAATGAGCAGTTCTTC.

This clone has more than one count but fewer than ten. The sample contains more than one DNA sequence encoding this CDR3. This sequence joins TRBV5-4 and TRBJ2-7, with 7 bases fitting TRBD2. V shed 4 bases and J 3 bases; nucleotides not matched to a gene: 4. This CDR3 comprises 13 residues. Looked up from germline, CDR1 is SGHNT and CDR2 is YYREEE (reference sequence). DNA of the CDR3: TGTGCCAGCAGCCCAGGACTAGTCTACGAGCAGTACTTC. Amino acid sequence: CASSPGLVYEQYF.

The chain joins TRBV7-6 to TRBJ2-3; no reliable D call. From germline, CDR1 is SGHVS and CDR2 FNYEAQ. V was shortened by 5 bases and J by 6 bases, with 9 bases between the two germline ends. CDR3 length equals 12 residues. CDR3 amino acids: CASSPHLDTQYF. In DNA, the CDR3 is TGTGCCAGCAGCCCCCATTTGGATACGCAGTATTTT.

This clone turned up a few times. The CDR3 DNA is TGTGCCAGCAGCGCGACAGGGATTTACACCGGGGAGCTGTTTTTT. Its translation: CASSATGIYTGELFF. The chain has TRBV9 and TRBJ2-2, with 7 bases that match TRBD1. Germline assignment: CDR1 SGDLS and CDR2 YYNGEE. V trimming: 3 bases; J trimming: 3 bases; junction bases outside the gene matches: 5. The CDR3 has 15 amino acids.

There are a few counts of this clone. The chain is built from TRBV29-1 and TRBJ1-1, with 8 bases lining up with TRBD1. The germline V gene encodes CDR1 SQVTM and CDR2 ANQGSEA. Trimming cost V 4 bases and J 0 bases; bases outside gene matches: 7. CDR3 size: 15 residues. This chain's CDR3 is CSVGQGPRMNTEAFF. The CDR3 nucleotides read TGCAGCGTTGGACAGGGGCCTAGGATGAACACTGAAGCTTTCTTT.

The rearrangement links TRBV7-9 to TRBJ2-6, with D uncertain. Trimming cost V 3 bases and J 0 bases, with 3 bases left between them. Germline loops: CDR1 SEHNR, CDR2 FQNEAQ (reference sequence). The CDR3 runs to 14 residues. CDR3 nucleotide sequence: TGTGCCAGCAGCTTGGCCTCTGGGGCCAACGTCCTGACTTTC. Translating it yields CASSLASGANVLTF. Using reference TRBV7-9 and TRBJ2-6 for the parts outside the CDR3, the full variable domain is DTGVSQNPRHKITKRGQNVTFRCDPISEHNRLYWYRQTLGQGPEFLTYFQNEAQLEKSRLLSDRFSAERPKGSFSTLEIQRTEQGDSAMYLCASSLASGANVLTFGAGSRLTVL.

This clone was counted between two and nine times. The rearrangement links TRBV19 to TRBJ2-3; maybe TRBD1 (6 bases). Germline V gene sequence: CDR1 LNHDA, CDR2 SQIVND (reference sequence). Trimming took off 3 bases at V and 2 bases at J, with 12 bases between the two ends. This CDR3 contains 15 residues. The CDR3 spells CASSIRDIYTDTQYF. CDR3 nucleotides: TGTGCCAGTAGTATTCGGGACATCTACACAGATACGCAGTATTTT.

The chain uses TRBV18 and TRBJ2-1; TRBD2 matches at 11 bases. Germline CDR1 reads KGHSH; CDR2 reads LQKENI. The J segment lost 3 bases and the V segment lost 0 bases, leaving 10 bases of the junction unmatched. This CDR3 is 19 amino acids long. CDR3 region: CASSPPGLLAGEGYNEQFF. CDR3 DNA: TGTGCCAGCTCACCACCCGGGTTACTAGCGGGAGAAGGCTACAATGAGCAGTTCTTC.

This clone was seen a few times. CDR3 coding DNA: TGTGCCAGCAGCCCCGGGATGTTAGTCACAGATACGCAGTATTTT. Protein sequence: CASSPGMLVTDTQYF. This chain uses TRBV14 with TRBJ2-3; perhaps TRBD2 as D (5 bases). CDR3 size: 15 residues. Trimming shortened V by 4 bases and J by 2 bases, and 13 bases separated the two germline ends. Germline lookup yields CDR1 SGHDN and CDR2 FVKESK.